The 2 T cell receptor beta chains listed next were all sequenced from one sample in a study of cytomegalovirus exposure and HLA in healthy donors. The PCR contained 60 Vbeta and 13 Jbeta primers. Here immunoSEQ multiplex PCR was the method, and the copy in TCRdb shows in-frame clones only, minus some. The sample has some 43,000 clones. Sequencing was performed on PBMCs. The receptors were sampled from a woman aged 25 to 45 in good health and CMV-seronegative.

The genes are TRBV5-1 and TRBJ1-2; tentatively, D is TRBD1 (5 bases). This CDR3 spans 16 amino acids. Trimming shortened V by 1 base and J by 2 bases, and 15 bases separated the two germline ends. Germline values: CDR1 SGHRS, CDR2 YFSETQ. This CDR3 is CASSLTPPGFNYGYTF. CDR3 in DNA: TGCGCCAGCAGCTTGACCCCCCCAGGGTTCAACTATGGCTACACCTTC.

This chain links TRBV7-9 with TRBJ2-3, with D possibly being TRBD1 (5 bases). V was shortened by 1 base and J by 4 bases, with 9 bases between the two germline ends. Per the germline V gene, CDR1 is SEHNR and CDR2 is FQNEAQ (reference sequence). The CDR3 is 14 amino acids. The CDR3 region has the DNA TGTGCCAGCAGCTTAGGCAGGGCGTCAGATACGCAGTATTTT. It specifies CASSLGRASDTQYF.